This T cell receptor (beta chain) stems from a study of T-cell memory formation after mild COVID-19. Overall study context: Largely donor-specific sequence clusters came from two donors.

In regard to this clonotype: Its antigen is as yet unknown.

TCRdb re-analysed the 5' RACE reads in MiXCR, keeping a single row per CDR3 protein. The sample has around 310,000 distinct CDR3 sequences, around 15% seen once; the top ten hold about 22%. Overall study findings and caveats: The appearance of some responding clones in pre-infection memory suggested that cross-reactive memory joined.

V lost 6 bases to trimming and J lost 4 bases; unmatched junction nucleotides: 4. This CDR3 is built from 13 residues. This chain connects TRBV12-3 or TRBV12-4 to TRBJ1-2, with TRBD1 matching 8 bases. The TCR comes from a man aged 18-30 years who had mild COVID-19 (a few samples of this study predate the infection). Cell type and time point are not known. The sequenced material came from PBMCs or a T cell subset sorted from them (not recorded which). CDR3 coding DNA: TGTGCCAGCAGAGGACAGGGAGTCTATGGCTACACCTTC. The encoded protein is CASRGQGVYGYTF.